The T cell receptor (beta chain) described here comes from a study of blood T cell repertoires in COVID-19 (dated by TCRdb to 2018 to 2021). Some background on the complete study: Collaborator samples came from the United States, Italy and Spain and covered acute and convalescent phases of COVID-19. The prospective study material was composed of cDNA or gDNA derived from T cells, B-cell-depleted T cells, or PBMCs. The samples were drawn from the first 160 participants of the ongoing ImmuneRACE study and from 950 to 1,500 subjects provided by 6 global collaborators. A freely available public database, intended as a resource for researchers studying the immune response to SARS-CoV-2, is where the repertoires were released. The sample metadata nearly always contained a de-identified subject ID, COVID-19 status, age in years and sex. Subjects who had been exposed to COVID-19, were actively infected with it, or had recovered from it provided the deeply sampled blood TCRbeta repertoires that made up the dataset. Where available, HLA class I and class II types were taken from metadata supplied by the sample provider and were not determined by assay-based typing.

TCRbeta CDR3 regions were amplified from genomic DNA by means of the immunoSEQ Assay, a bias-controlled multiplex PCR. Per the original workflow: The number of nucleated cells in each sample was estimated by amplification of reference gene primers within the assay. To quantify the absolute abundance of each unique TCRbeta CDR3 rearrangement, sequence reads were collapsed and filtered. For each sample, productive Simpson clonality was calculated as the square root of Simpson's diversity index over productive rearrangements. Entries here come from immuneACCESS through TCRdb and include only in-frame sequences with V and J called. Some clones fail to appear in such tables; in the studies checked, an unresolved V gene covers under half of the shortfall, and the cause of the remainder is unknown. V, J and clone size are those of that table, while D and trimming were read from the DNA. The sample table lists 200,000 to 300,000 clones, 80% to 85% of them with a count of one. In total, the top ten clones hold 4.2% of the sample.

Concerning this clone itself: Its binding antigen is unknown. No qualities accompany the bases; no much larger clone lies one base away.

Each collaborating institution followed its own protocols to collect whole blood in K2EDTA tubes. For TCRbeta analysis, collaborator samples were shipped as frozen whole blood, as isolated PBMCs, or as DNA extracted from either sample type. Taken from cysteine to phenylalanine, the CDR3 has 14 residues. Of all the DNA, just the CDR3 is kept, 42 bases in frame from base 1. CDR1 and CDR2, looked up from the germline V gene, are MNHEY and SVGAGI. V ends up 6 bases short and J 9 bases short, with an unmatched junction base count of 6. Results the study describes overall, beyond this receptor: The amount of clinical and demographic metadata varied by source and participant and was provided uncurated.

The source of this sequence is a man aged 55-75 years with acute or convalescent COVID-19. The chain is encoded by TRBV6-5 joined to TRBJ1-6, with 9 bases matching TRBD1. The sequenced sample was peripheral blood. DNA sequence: TGTGCCAGCAGAACGGGACAGGGAAGTTCACCCCTCCACTTT. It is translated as CASRTGQGSSPLHF.